This T cell receptor (beta chain) comes out of a study of cytomegalovirus exposure and HLA in healthy donors. Study-level points and caveats: Serostatus for CMV was the only available immune exposure information.

Use of 60 Vbeta and 13 Jbeta primers characterized the PCR. TCRdb keeps only in-frame clones here, not all; method: immunoSEQ multiplex PCR. The profile covers 95,000 to 150,000 clones, with more than 75% appearing a single time and about 3.5% taken by the ten largest. To note about this clone: Its target is unknown.

The CDR3 sequence is 11 residues long. Germline loops: CDR1 SEHNR, CDR2 FQNEAQ (reference sequence). V lost 2 bases and J 4 bases, leaving 2 bases between the germline ends. Sequenced material: PBMCs. This sequence joins TRBV7-9 and TRBJ1-1; no reliable D call. The receptor was isolated from a man aged 40-55 years in good health and CMV-seronegative. The CDR3 protein is CASSLLTEAFF. As DNA, the CDR3 is TGTGCCAGCAGCTTACTCACTGAAGCTTTCTTT.